This T cell receptor beta chain was retrieved from a study of T cell changes during pregnancy in multiple sclerosis. Using immunoSEQ multiplex PCR, the repertoire was profiled, and TCRdb retains in-frame clones only, with some absent. The table lists roughly 75,000 clones, roughly 91% of them singletons, with approximately 2.4% in the top ten. This CDR3 has 15 residues. V lost 5 bases, J lost 0 bases, and 11 bases lay in between. Germline V gives CDR1 SNHLY, CDR2 FYNNEI. A single count supports this clone. The material was peripheral blood, obtained after pregnancy. The receptor's source is a female donor in good health, enrolled as a control in a pregnancy study. The chain employs TRBV2 and TRBJ2-1; tentative D call: TRBD2 (5 bases). CDR3 sequence: CASSKSSYSYNEQFF. Here the CDR3 DNA reads TGTGCCAGCAGTAAATCTAGCTACTCCTACAATGAGCAGTTCTTC.